This TCR beta chain was recovered during a study of blood T cell repertoires in COVID-19. Study-level background: Samples taken during acute and convalescent COVID-19 were collected in the United States, Italy and Spain. T cells, B-cell-depleted T cells, or PBMCs provided the cDNA or gDNA that served as material.

The CDR3 spans 15 residues. V lost 5 bases, J lost 9 bases, and 7 bases stayed unmatched. Germline V CDR1 and CDR2: LNHDA, SQIVND (reference sequence). Seattle enrolled patients during active infection and tracked them longitudinally. As originally analysed: Quantification of nucleated cells was approximated via reference gene primer amplification. Using immunoSEQ multiplex PCR, the repertoire was profiled, and TCRdb retains in-frame clones only, with some absent. That table is the source of V, J and clone size, and D and trimming were worked out from the DNA. The table has approximately 170,000 clones, around nine tenths seen once.

What was sequenced was peripheral blood. The rearrangement joins TRBV19 to TRBJ2-3, with TRBD2 identical over 14 bases. The sequence derives from a woman at least 80 years old with COVID-19, enrolled during active disease. CDR3 protein: CASSPGTSGSETQYF. In nucleotides, the CDR3 is TGTGCCAGTAGTCCGGGGACTAGCGGGAGTGAGACGCAGTATTTT.